The T cell receptor (beta chain) described here comes from a study of regulatory T cells in long-lasting Graves disease. Turning to the study itself: Persistent cases were those of Graves' disease that involved over 5 years of antithyroid drugs with positive TSH receptor antibodies. Study-wide findings and caveats: Thyroid tissue went unexamined; only peripheral blood was analyzed.

Building the TCR beta libraries relied on iRepertoire HTBI primers, and CDR3 regions underwent Arm-PCR. TCRdb re-called the multiplex PCR reads through MiXCR, storing one row per CDR3 protein. This table has 350,000 to 450,000 distinct CDR3 sequences, roughly 23% appearing once. This clonotype was counted between two and nine times. Its antigen is currently unknown. Time point denoted: persistent/refractory GD, antithyroid drugs over 5 years with positive TRAb. Isolated PBMC RNA provided the starting material for the TCR library. With EDTA tubes as the receptacles, about 8.1 milliliters of peripheral blood were drawn. The TCR originated in a woman between 40 and 50 years old with Graves disease. Specimen: peripheral blood mononuclear cells (PBMCs), collected when the disease was refractory, from a patient treated with antithyroid drugs.

As DNA, the CDR3 is TGTGCCAGCAGCGACGCCGGGACAGCAGATATCGGGGAGCTGTTTTTT. Its translation: CASSDAGTADIGELFF. V and J are TRBV11-2 and TRBJ2-2, with 7 nucleotides matching TRBD1. The junction had 13 bases not matched to a gene; V was cut back by 5 bases and J by 7 bases. The CDR3 sequence is 16 residues long. The germline V gene encodes CDR1 SGHAT and CDR2 FQNNGV.